The entry below gives a single T cell receptor beta chain sequence along with its context. Germline V gene sequence: CDR1 MNHEY, CDR2 SMNVEV (reference sequence). Deletions cut 10 bases from V and 4 bases from J, with 22 bases between. CDR3 size: 15 residues. This sample was taken from a study of blood T cell repertoires in COVID-19. Here immunoSEQ multiplex PCR was the method, and the copy in TCRdb shows in-frame clones only, minus some. The table lists some 200,000 clones, under 90% of them singletons. V is TRBV27 and J is TRBJ1-2; D not certain. The sample was peripheral blood. This receptor was identified in a woman of 80 years or more with COVID-19, enrolled during active disease. DNA of the CDR3: TGTGCCACCTCCGGAGGGTCAACAAGAGGCTATGGCTACACCTTC. It yields the protein CATSGGSTRGYGYTF.